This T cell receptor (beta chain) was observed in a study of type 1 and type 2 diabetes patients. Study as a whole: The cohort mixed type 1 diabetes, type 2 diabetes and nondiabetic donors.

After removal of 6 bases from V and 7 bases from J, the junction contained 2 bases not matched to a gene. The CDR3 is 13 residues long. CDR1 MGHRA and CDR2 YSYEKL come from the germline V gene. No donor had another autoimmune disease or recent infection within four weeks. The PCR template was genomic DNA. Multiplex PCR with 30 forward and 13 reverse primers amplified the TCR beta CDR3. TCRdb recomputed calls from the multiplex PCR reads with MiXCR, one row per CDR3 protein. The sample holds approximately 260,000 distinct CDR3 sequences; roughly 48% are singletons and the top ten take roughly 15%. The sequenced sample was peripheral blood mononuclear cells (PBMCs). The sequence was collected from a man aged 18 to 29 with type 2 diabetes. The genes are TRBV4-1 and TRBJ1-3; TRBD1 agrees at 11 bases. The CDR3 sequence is CASRGQGANTIYF. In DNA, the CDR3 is TGCGCCAGCAGAGGACAGGGGGCGAACACCATATATTTT.